The entry below gives a single TCR beta chain sequence along with its context. Antigen: not known. These data belong to a study of tissue T cells after allogeneic stem cell transplantation. The method was immunoSEQ multiplex PCR; TCRdb's version includes in-frame clones alone and lacks a portion of them. The sample gives 9,800 or so clones, 60% to 70% of which show up once; 20% to 30% is in the top ten. This CDR3 is built from 13 residues. V shed 3 bases, J shed 9 bases, and the junction held 8 bases outside the gene matches. In germline, CDR1 is MNHNS, CDR2 SASEGT. Whole-study results and caveats: Anatomically similar tissues had similar TCR repertoires within each patient.

This TCR was recovered from a male donor older than 55 with lung cancer. The sequencing here drew on tissue from the stomach, taken at autopsy. V is TRBV6-1 and J is TRBJ2-7; TRBD1 matches at 7 bases. The CDR3 coding sequence is TGTGCCAGCAGTGAGAAAGGGGACAGAGGGCAGTACTTC. Translation: CASSEKGDRGQYF.